The present TCR beta chain was sequenced within a study of CXCR3-negative and CXCR3-positive naive CD8 T cells (dated by TCRdb to the late 2010s). Describing the broader study: In total, 120 million to 150 million TRB reads were obtained, which works out to roughly 1.5 +/- 0.3 million reads per library. Diversity and physicochemical repertoire analyses covered about a dozen donors pooled from two independent experiments. For the TRBV-TRBJ cluster analysis, the naive subsets came from about five donors, while the memory cells came from 3 donors. The study at large found these results: Repertoire diversity was comparably high in both naive subsets but much lower in memory CD8+ T cells. TRB CDR3s from CXCR3-positive naive cells showed higher hydrophobicity (lower Kidera factor 4), lower energy, and higher strength and volume indices than CXCR3-negative naive cells. Because surface CD5, which has been linked to self-reactivity in mice, was comparable between naive subsets, TCR interaction strength was also inferred from TRB CDR3 physicochemical properties. Similar TRBV-TRBJ usage was shown by naive CXCR3-negative and CXCR3-positive cells from the same donor, whereas distinct patterns were shown by memory cells. Freshly isolated PBMCs were used for most assays because CXCR3 expression partially decreased after cryopreservation.

There are 13 amino acids in the CDR3, from cysteine to phenylalanine inclusive. The nucleotide record is missing. CDR1 and CDR2, per the germline V gene, are SQVTM and ANQGSEA. For every CD8+ T cell subset, some 310,000 cells were flow-sorted straight into RLT lysis buffer, and each subset was sorted in triplicate. Naive CD8+ T cells were defined stringently as CD45RO-CCR7+CD27+CD95- to exclude memory contaminants. Using standard density gradient centrifugation, peripheral blood mononuclear cells were isolated from buffy coats. Naive CXCR3-negative and CXCR3-positive CD8+ T cells were flow-sorted using a FACSAria III. An RNeasy Mini Kit was used to extract total RNA from the sorted cells. In the case of this clonotype: No cognate antigen has been identified for it.

The sequencer was a NextSeq 550. The Human TCR Profiling Kit (MiLaboratory) was used to prepare UMI-labeled 5' RACE TRB cDNA libraries. cDNA synthesis used the entire amount of extracted RNA, and PCR amplification then used the entire amount of cDNA produced. Libraries were prepared in parallel with an identical number of PCR cycles. On the study's bioinformatics: With a requirement of at least two reads per UMI, MIGEC and MiXCR extracted about 52,000 +/- 9,100 unique UMI-labeled TRB cDNA molecules per library. Each library averaged about 40,000 +/- 10,000 functional in-frame TRB CDR3 nucleotide clonotypes without stop codons. After downsampling to 5000 UMI-labeled TRB molecules per sample, diversity metrics, including normalized Shannon-Wiener and Chao1, were computed in VDJtools. Clonotype-size-weighted physicochemical properties of the central five CDR3 residues (interaction energy, strength, volume and Kidera factor 4) were computed in VDJtools. TCRdb reprocessed the reads and provides one entry for every CDR3 protein sequence; no DNA is given. The V and J calls and clone size are TCRdb's, not the authors'. The table for this sample shows some 39,000 distinct CDR3 sequences. The ten largest clonotypes hold around 1.4% of the sample.

The specimen sequenced was naive CXCR3- CD8+ T cells from blood. The label giving this sample's cell subset or site can be read as: CD45RO-CCR7+CD27+CD95- naive CD8+ T cells lacking CXCR3 (TNR3-). The TCR sequence derives from a human donor in good health. Some clones in this sample may be carry-over from other donors' samples. The chain uses TRBV29-1 and TRBJ2-1; no DNA is available, so the TRBD1 call from TCRdb remains unchecked. The encoded CDR3 is CSLMGGTYNEQFF.